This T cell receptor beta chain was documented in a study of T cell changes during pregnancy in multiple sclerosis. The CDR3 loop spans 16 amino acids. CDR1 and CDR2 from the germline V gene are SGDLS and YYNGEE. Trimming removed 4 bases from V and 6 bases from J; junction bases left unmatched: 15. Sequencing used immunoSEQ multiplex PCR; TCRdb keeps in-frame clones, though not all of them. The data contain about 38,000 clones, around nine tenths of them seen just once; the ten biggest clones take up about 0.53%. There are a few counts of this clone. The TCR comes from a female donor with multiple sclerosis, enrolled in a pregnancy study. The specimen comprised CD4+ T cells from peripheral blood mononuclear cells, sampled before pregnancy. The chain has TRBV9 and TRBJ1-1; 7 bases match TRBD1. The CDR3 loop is CASSPRDSGRLSEAFF. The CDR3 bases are TGTGCCAGCAGCCCCCGGGACAGCGGCCGTTTGTCTGAAGCTTTCTTT.